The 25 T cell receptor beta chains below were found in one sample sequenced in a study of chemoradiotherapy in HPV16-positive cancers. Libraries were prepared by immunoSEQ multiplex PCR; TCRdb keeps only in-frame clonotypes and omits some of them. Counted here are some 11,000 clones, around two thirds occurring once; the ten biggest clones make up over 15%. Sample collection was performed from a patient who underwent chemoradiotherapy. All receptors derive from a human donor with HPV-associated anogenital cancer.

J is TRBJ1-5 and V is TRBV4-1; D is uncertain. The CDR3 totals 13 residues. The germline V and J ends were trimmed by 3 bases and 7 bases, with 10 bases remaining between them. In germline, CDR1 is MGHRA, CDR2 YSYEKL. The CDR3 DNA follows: TGCGCCAGCAGCCAGTTATTAGAGCAGCCCCAGCATTTT. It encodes CASSQLLEQPQHF.

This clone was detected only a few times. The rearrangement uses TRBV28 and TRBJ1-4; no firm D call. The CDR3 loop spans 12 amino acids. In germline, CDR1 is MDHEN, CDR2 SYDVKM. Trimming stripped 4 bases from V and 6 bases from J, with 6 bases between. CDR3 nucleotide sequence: TGTGCCAGCAGTTCGGTGGATGAAAAACTGTTTTTT. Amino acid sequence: CASSSVDEKLFF.

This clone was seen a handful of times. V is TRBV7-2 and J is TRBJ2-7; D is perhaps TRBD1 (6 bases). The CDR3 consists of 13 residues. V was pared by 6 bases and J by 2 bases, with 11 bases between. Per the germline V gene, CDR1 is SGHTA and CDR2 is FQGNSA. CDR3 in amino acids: CASSPDSPYEQYF. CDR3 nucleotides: TGTGCCAGCAGTCCGGACAGCCCCTACGAGCAGTACTTC.

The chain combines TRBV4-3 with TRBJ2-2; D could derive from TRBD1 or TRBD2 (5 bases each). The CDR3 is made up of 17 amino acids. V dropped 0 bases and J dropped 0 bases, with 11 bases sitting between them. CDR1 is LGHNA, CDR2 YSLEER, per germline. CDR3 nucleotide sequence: TGCGCCAGCAGCCAAGATTTCCGGGGCGCGAACACCGGGGAGCTGTTTTTT. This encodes CASSQDFRGANTGELFF.

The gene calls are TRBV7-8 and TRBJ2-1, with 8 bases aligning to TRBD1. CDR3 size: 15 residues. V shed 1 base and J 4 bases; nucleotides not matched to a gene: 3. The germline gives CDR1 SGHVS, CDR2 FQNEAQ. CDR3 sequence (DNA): TGTGCCAGCAGCTTAGACAGGGGGGAATACAATGAGCAGTTCTTC. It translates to CASSLDRGEYNEQFF.

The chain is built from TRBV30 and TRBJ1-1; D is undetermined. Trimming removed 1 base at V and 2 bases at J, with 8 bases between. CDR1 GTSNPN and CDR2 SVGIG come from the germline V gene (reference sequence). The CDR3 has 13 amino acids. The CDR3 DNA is TGTGCCTGGAGTGCGGTTTTTAACACTGAAGCTTTCTTT. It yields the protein CAWSAVFNTEAFF.

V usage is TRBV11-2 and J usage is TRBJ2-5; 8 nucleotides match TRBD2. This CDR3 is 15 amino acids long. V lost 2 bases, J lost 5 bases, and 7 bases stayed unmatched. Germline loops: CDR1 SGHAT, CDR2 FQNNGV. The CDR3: CASSLIAGKVETQYF. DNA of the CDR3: TGTGCCAGCAGCTTAATAGCGGGGAAGGTCGAGACCCAGTACTTC.

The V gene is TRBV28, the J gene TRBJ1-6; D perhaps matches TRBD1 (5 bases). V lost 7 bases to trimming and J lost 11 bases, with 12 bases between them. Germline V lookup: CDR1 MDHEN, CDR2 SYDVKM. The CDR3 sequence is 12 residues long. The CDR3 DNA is TGTGCCAGCACCACGGGGGGAACACCCCTCCACTTT. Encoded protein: CASTTGGTPLHF.

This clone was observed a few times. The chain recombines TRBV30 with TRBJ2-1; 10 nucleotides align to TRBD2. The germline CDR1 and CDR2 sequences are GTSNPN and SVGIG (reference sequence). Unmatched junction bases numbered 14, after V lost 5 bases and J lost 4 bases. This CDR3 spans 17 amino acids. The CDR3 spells CAWCGGSGGLAYNEQFF. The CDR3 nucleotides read TGTGCCTGGTGCGGGGGTAGCGGGGGGCTGGCGTACAATGAGCAGTTCTTC. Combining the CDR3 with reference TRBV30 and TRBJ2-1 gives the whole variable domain SQTIHQWPATLVQPVGSPLSLECTVEGTSNPNLYWYRQAAGRGLQLLFYSVGIGQISSEVPQNLSASRPQDRQFILSSKKLLLSDSGFYLCAWCGGSGGLAYNEQFFGPGTRLTVL.

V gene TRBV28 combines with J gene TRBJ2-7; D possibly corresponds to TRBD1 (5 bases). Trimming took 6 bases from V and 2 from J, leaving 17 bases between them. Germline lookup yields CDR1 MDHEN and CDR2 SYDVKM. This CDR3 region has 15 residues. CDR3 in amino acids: CASRPGRARPYEQYF. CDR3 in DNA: TGTGCCAGCAGGCCTGGCAGGGCGAGACCCTACGAGCAGTACTTC.

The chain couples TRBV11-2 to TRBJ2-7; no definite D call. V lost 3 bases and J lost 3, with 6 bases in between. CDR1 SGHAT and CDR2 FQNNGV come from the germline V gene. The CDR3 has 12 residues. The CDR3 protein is CASSFSHYEQYF. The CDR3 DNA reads TGTGCCAGCAGCTTCTCGCACTACGAGCAGTACTTC.

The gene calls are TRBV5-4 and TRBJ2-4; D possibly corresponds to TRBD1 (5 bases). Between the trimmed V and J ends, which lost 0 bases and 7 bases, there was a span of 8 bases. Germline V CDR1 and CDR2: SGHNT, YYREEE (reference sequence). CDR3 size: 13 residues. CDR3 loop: CASSLAGKNIQYF. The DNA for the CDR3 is TGTGCCAGCAGCTTGGCAGGGAAGAACATTCAGTACTTC.

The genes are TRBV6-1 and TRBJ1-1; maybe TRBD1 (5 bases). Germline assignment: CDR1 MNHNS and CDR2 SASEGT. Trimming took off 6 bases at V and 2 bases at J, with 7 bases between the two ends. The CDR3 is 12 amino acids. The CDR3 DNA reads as TGTGCCAGCAGAGGGGTAAACACTGAAGCTTTCTTT. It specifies CASRGVNTEAFF.

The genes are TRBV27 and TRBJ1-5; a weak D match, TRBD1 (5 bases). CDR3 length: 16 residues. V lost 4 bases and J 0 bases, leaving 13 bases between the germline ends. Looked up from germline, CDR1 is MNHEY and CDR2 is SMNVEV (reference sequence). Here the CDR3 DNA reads TGTGCCAGCAGTTCTACAGGAATTTATAGCAATCAGCCCCAGCATTTT. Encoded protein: CASSSTGIYSNQPQHF.

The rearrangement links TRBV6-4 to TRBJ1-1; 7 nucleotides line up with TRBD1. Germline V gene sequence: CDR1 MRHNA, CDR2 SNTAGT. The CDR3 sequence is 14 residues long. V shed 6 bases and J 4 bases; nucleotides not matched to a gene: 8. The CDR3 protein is CASSGTGESTEAFF. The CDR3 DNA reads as TGTGCCAGCAGCGGTACAGGGGAGAGCACTGAAGCTTTCTTT.

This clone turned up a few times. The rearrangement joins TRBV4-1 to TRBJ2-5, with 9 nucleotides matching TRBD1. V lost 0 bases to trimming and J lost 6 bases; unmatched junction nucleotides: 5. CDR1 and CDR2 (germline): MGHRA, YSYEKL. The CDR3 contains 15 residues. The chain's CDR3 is CASSQDIGQGKTQYF. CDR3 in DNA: TGCGCCAGCAGCCAAGATATTGGACAGGGGAAGACCCAGTACTTC.

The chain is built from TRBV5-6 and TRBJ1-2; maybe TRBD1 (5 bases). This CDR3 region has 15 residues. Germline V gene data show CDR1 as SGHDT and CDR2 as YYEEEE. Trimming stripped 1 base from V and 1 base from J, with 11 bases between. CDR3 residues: CASSLPRAHNYGYTF. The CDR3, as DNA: TGTGCCAGCAGCTTGCCCAGGGCCCATAACTATGGCTACACCTTC.

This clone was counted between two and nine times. CDR3 residues: CATALGQGGNQPQHF. CDR3 sequence (DNA): TGTGCCACCGCCTTGGGGCAGGGTGGCAATCAGCCCCAGCATTTT. V usage is TRBV2 and J usage is TRBJ1-5; weak D call: TRBD1 (5 bases). V shed 10 bases and J shed 2 bases, with 18 bases lying between them. Germline CDR1 reads SNHLY; CDR2 reads FYNNEI. The CDR3 has 15 residues. The full variable domain, its missing parts supplied by reference TRBV2 and TRBJ1-5, is EPEVTQTPSHQVTQMGQEVILRCVPISNHLYFYWYRQILGQKVEFLVSFYNNEISEKSEIFDDQFSVERPDGSNFTLKIRSTKLEDSAMYFCATALGQGGNQPQHFGDGTRLSIL.

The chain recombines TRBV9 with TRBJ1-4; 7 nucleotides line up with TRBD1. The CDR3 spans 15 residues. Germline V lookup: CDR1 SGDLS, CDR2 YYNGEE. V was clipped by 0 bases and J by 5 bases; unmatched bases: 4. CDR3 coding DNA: TGTGCCAGCAGCGTAGGGCAGGGGGGGAATGAAAAACTGTTTTTT. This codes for CASSVGQGGNEKLFF.

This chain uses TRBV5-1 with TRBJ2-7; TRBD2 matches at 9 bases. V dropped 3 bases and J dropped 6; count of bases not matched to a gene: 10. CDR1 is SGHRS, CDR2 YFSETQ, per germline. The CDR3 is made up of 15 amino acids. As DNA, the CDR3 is TGCGCCAGCAGCTCTATAGCGGGAGATCATCGCGAGCAGTACTTC. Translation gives CASSSIAGDHREQYF.

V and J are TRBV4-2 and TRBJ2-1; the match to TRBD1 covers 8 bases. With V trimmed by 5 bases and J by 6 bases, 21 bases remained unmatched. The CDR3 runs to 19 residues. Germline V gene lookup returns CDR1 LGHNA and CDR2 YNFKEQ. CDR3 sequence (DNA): TGTGCCAGCAGCGACGGACAGGGACGAGCGGACCGGGAGTTCAATGAGCAGTTCTTC. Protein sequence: CASSDGQGRADREFNEQFF.

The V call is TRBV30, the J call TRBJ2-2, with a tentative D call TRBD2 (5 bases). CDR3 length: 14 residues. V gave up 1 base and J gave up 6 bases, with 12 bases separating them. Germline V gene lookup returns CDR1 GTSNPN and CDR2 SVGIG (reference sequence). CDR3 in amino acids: CAWSANGEPGELFF. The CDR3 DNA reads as TGTGCCTGGAGTGCGAACGGGGAGCCCGGGGAGCTGTTTTTT.

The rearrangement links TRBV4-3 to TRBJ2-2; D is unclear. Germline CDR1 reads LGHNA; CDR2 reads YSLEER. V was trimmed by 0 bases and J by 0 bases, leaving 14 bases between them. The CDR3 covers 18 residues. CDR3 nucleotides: TGCGCCAGCAGCCAAGATCGAGTTGGCGCCTCGAACACCGGGGAGCTGTTTTTT. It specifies CASSQDRVGASNTGELFF.

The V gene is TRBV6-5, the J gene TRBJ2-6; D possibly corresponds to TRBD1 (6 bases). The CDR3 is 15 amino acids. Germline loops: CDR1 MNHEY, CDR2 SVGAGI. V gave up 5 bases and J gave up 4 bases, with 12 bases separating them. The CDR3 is CASSTQGTGANVLTF. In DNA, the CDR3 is TGTGCCAGCAGTACACAGGGAACCGGGGCCAACGTCCTGACTTTC.

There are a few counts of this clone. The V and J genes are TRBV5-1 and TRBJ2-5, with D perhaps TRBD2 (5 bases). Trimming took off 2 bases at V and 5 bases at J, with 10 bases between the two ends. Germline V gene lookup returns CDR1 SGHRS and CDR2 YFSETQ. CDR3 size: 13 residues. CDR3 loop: CASSFGSSETQYF. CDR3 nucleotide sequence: TGCGCCAGCAGCTTCGGCTCTAGCGAGACCCAGTACTTC.